These T cell receptor beta chains were read from a single sample in a study of T cells in Graves' hyperthyroidism and ophthalmopathy. MiXCR, run by TCRdb on the multiplex PCR reads, gives a single entry per CDR3 protein. The sample consists of about 740,000 distinct CDR3 sequences, roughly 15% of them appearing once. Input material: blood. Receptors originate from a woman aged 18-29 years with Graves' hyperthyroidism. Each CDR3 is given with its conserved first and last residue. D genes are given only for firm matches. The size of a clone is reported for some rows only, either as once, few or many, or as a class for expanded clones.

v_gene: TRBV24-1; abundance: -; j_gene: TRBJ1-1; d_gene: -; CDR3nt: TGTGCCACCAGTGATTCGGGGACATCGAACACTGAAGCTTTCTTT; CDR3aa: CATSDSGTSNTEAFF
v_gene: TRBV2; abundance: many; j_gene: TRBJ1-2; d_gene: -; CDR3nt: TGTGCCAGTGCACCTAGGGGACTCAATGGCTACACCTTC; CDR3aa: CASAPRGLNGYTF
v_gene: TRBV11-2; abundance: many; j_gene: TRBJ1-5; d_gene: -; CDR3nt: TGTGCCAGCAGCTTAGCGGGGGGGCCTAATCAGCCCCAGCATTTT; CDR3aa: CASSLAGGPNQPQHF
v_gene: TRBV7-9; abundance: many; j_gene: TRBJ2-7; d_gene: -; CDR3nt: TGTGCCAGCAGCTTAGCGCCCCGACCCGAGCAGTACTTC; CDR3aa: CASSLAPRPEQYF
v_gene: TRBV29-1; abundance: few; j_gene: TRBJ2-1; d_gene: TRBD2; CDR3nt: TGCAGCGTGGCGGATAGCGGGGGGTCGCATGAGCAGTTCTTC; CDR3aa: CSVADSGGSHEQFF
v_gene: TRBV7-9; abundance: few; j_gene: TRBJ2-1; d_gene: TRBD2; CDR3nt: TGTGCCAGCAACTACCCCAGCGGGGGCACCTCCTACAATGAGCAGTTCTTC; CDR3aa: CASNYPSGGTSYNEQFF
v_gene: TRBV4-1; abundance: -; j_gene: TRBJ1-4; d_gene: TRBD1; CDR3nt: TGCGCCAGCACTCACCGGGACAGGGAAGAAAAACTGTTTTTT; CDR3aa: CASTHRDREEKLFF
v_gene: TRBV20-1; abundance: -; j_gene: TRBJ2-5; d_gene: -; CDR3nt: TGCAGTGCTAGAGATCTAAGGTTTCAAGAGACCCAGTACTTC; CDR3aa: CSARDLRFQETQYF
v_gene: TRBV2; abundance: many; j_gene: TRBJ1-5; d_gene: TRBD1; CDR3nt: TGTGCCAGCACCGGGACAGGGAATAGTCAGCCCCAGCATTTT; CDR3aa: CASTGTGNSQPQHF
v_gene: TRBV6-6; abundance: many; j_gene: TRBJ1-5; d_gene: -; CDR3nt: TGTGCCAGCAGTTCTGGACAGTTCAATCAGCCCCAGCATTTT; CDR3aa: CASSSGQFNQPQHF
v_gene: TRBV5-5; abundance: -; j_gene: TRBJ1-5; d_gene: -; CDR3nt: TGTGCCAGCAGCTTGGATGGGGACCAATTCGGGGGGAGGCCCCAGCATTTT; CDR3aa: CASSLDGDQFGGRPQHF
v_gene: TRBV3-1; abundance: few; j_gene: TRBJ1-2; d_gene: -; CDR3nt: TGTGCCAGCAGCCCGCCGAATGGTCTGTACTATGGCTACACCTTC; CDR3aa: CASSPPNGLYYGYTF
v_gene: TRBV11-2; abundance: many; j_gene: TRBJ2-5; d_gene: -; CDR3nt: TGTGCCAGCAGCTTAACGGCAGGGTGGCCCGCGGAGACCCAGTACTTC; CDR3aa: CASSLTAGWPAETQYF
v_gene: TRBV20-1; abundance: few; j_gene: TRBJ1-1; d_gene: -; CDR3nt: TGCGGAGGGGCTATGAACACTGAAGCTTTCTTT; CDR3aa: CGGAMNTEAFF
v_gene: TRBV30; abundance: many; j_gene: TRBJ1-2; d_gene: -; CDR3nt: TGTGCCTGGAGTGTCTTTTTATGGGGCAGGGAGGCTGGCTACACCTTC; CDR3aa: CAWSVFLWGREAGYTF
v_gene: TRBV12-3/TRBV12-4; abundance: many; j_gene: TRBJ1-4; d_gene: TRBD1; CDR3nt: TGTGCCAGCAGACCCGGGACAGGGAGCGAAAAACTGTTTTTT; CDR3aa: CASRPGTGSEKLFF
v_gene: TRBV9; abundance: few; j_gene: TRBJ2-3; d_gene: -; CDR3nt: TGTGCCAGCAGCGTGGGGAGTTGGGACACAGATACGCAGTATTTT; CDR3aa: CASSVGSWDTDTQYF
v_gene: TRBV27; abundance: few; j_gene: TRBJ1-6; d_gene: TRBD1; CDR3nt: TGTGCCAGCCGCTGGGACAGCTATAGCTCCTATAATTCACCCCTCCACTTT; CDR3aa: CASRWDSYSSYNSPLHF
v_gene: TRBV5-1; abundance: -; j_gene: TRBJ2-1; d_gene: -; CDR3nt: TGCGCCAGCAGCTTGGCTGGTATTCTCAATGAGCAGTTCTTC; CDR3aa: CASSLAGILNEQFF